These T cell receptor beta chains were read from a single sample in a study of cytomegalovirus exposure and HLA in healthy donors. Profiled with immunoSEQ multiplex PCR; TCRdb holds only in-frame clones, not every one. The sample lists 55,000 to 70,000 clones; 60% to 80% were seen once. The source material was PBMCs. The receptors originated from a male donor in good health and CMV-seropositive. The CDR3 runs from the conserved cysteine through the conserved F or W. The D gene is left open where the match is weak. The size field is filled for only some rows; it gives once, few, many or a size class.

j_call: TRBJ2-7
clone_size: few
v_call: TRBV6-1
d_call: TRBD1
cdr3_nt: TGTGCCAGCAGTGCTCCCTTCAAGACAGGGGGACCAGCCGAGCAGTACTTC
cdr3_aa: CASSAPFKTGGPAEQYF

j_call: TRBJ2-1
clone_size: -
v_call: TRBV7-2
d_call: -
cdr3_nt: TGTGCCAGCAGCTCCCACCCCGGCAGGGATCGGCTTGGGAATGAGCAGTTCTTC
cdr3_aa: CASSSHPGRDRLGNEQFF

j_call: TRBJ2-3
clone_size: -
v_call: TRBV6-1
d_call: -
cdr3_nt: TGTGCCAGCAGTGAAAGCTGGTGGACAGATACGCAGTATTTT
cdr3_aa: CASSESWWTDTQYF

j_call: TRBJ2-5
clone_size: -
v_call: TRBV7-8
d_call: TRBD2
cdr3_nt: TGTGCCAGCAGCTCCTCCGGGAGGCAGTACTTC
cdr3_aa: CASSSSGRQYF

j_call: TRBJ2-7
clone_size: few
v_call: TRBV18
d_call: -
cdr3_nt: TGTGCCAGCTCCCACCGGCCAGGGCTTGACGAGCAGTACTTC
cdr3_aa: CASSHRPGLDEQYF

j_call: TRBJ2-7
clone_size: -
v_call: TRBV5-6
d_call: TRBD1
cdr3_nt: TGTGCCAGCGGATGGGACAGGGCCTACGAGCAGTACTTC
cdr3_aa: CASGWDRAYEQYF

j_call: TRBJ2-1
clone_size: -
v_call: TRBV11-2
d_call: TRBD2
cdr3_nt: TGTGCCAGCAGTCCTAGCGGGGGGGCCCTCAATGAGCAGTTCTTC
cdr3_aa: CASSPSGGALNEQFF

j_call: TRBJ1-5
clone_size: -
v_call: TRBV28
d_call: -
cdr3_nt: TGTGCCAGCAGTGCGGACAGTTGGATCGGTCAGCCCCAGCATTTT
cdr3_aa: CASSADSWIGQPQHF

j_call: TRBJ2-1
clone_size: -
v_call: TRBV28
d_call: -
cdr3_nt: TGTGCCAGCACCGAGGTAACGAGCTCCTACAATGAGCAGTTCTTC
cdr3_aa: CASTEVTSSYNEQFF

j_call: TRBJ1-2
clone_size: -
v_call: TRBV7-8
d_call: -
cdr3_nt: TGTGCCAGCAGCTCAAAGGGGATAGACTATGGCTACACCTTC
cdr3_aa: CASSSKGIDYGYTF

j_call: TRBJ2-7
clone_size: -
v_call: TRBV30
d_call: TRBD1
cdr3_nt: TGTGCCTGGAGCGAACGGACAGGGGTCTACGAGCAGTACTTC
cdr3_aa: CAWSERTGVYEQYF

j_call: TRBJ2-3
clone_size: -
v_call: TRBV7-9
d_call: TRBD2
cdr3_nt: TGTGCCAGCAGCGACCTAGCGGGGGGTCTCACAGATACGCAGTATTTT
cdr3_aa: CASSDLAGGLTDTQYF

j_call: TRBJ2-3
clone_size: -
v_call: TRBV4-1
d_call: TRBD2
cdr3_nt: TGCGCCAGCAGCCCCAAGGGGCTAGCGGGGTATAAAGCTAGCACAGATACGCAGTATTTT
cdr3_aa: CASSPKGLAGYKASTDTQYF

j_call: TRBJ2-7
clone_size: -
v_call: TRBV5-1
d_call: TRBD1
cdr3_nt: TGCGCCAGCAGCTCTCGACAGGGGGAGAGCTACGAGCAGTACTTC
cdr3_aa: CASSSRQGESYEQYF

j_call: TRBJ1-4
clone_size: -
v_call: TRBV7-9
d_call: -
cdr3_nt: TGTGCCAGCAGCCCACCCACCCCTATCCCTTTGACAACTAATGAAAAACTGTTTTTT
cdr3_aa: CASSPPTPIPLTTNEKLFF

j_call: TRBJ1-5
clone_size: once
v_call: TRBV30
d_call: -
cdr3_nt: TGTGCCTGGGCAGGGTGGGGCGATCAGCCCCAGCATTTT
cdr3_aa: CAWAGWGDQPQHF